These 16 T cell receptor beta chains share one sample of origin, sequenced in a study of T cells in tuberculosis. The table came from immunoSEQ multiplex PCR; TCRdb's copy has only in-frame clones and leaves some out. The profile shows tens of thousands of clones, 85% to 95% of them singletons. Sequencing used PBMCs. These receptors came from a donor aged 10 to 29 with latent tuberculosis or without tuberculosis infection. Some clones in this sample may be carry-over from other donors' samples.

This chain connects TRBV29-1 to TRBJ2-5; TRBD1 aligns across 10 bases. The length of the CDR3 is 13 residues. V shed 7 bases, J shed 7 bases, and the junction held 9 bases outside the gene matches. Germline V gene lookup returns CDR1 SQVTM and CDR2 ANQGSEA. The CDR3 protein is CSANDRGLGTQYF. The CDR3 nucleotides are TGCAGCGCGAATGACAGGGGGCTTGGGACCCAGTACTTC. The variable domain in full, with the rest retrieved from reference TRBV29-1 and TRBJ2-5, is SAVISQKPSRDICQRGTSLTIQCQVDSQVTMMFWYRQQPGQSLTLIATANQGSEATYESGFVIDKFPISRPNLTFSTLTVSNMSPEDSSIYLCSANDRGLGTQYFGPGTRLLVL.

The V gene is TRBV9, the J gene TRBJ2-1; weak D call: TRBD2 (6 bases). Trimming stripped 0 bases from V and 10 bases from J, with 14 bases between. The CDR3 contains 14 residues. Germline V gene data show CDR1 as SGDLS and CDR2 as YYNGEE. CDR3 residues: CASSVDPRAGEQFF. In DNA, the CDR3 is TGTGCCAGCAGCGTAGACCCCCGGGCGGGAGAGCAGTTCTTC.

This chain uses TRBV4-1 with TRBJ1-4; weak D call: TRBD1 (5 bases). This CDR3 region has 14 residues. Germline V gene lookup returns CDR1 MGHRA and CDR2 YSYEKL. V lost 4 bases and J 9 bases, leaving 15 bases between the germline ends. Here the CDR3 DNA reads TGCGCCAGCAGCCCGATCGGCAGGGCGCAAAAACTGTTTTTT. It yields the protein CASSPIGRAQKLFF.

The CDR3 reads CASTSDRGQGYTF. CDR3 DNA sequence: TGTGCCAGCACCTCCGACAGGGGGCAAGGCTACACCTTC. This chain links TRBV2 with TRBJ1-2; TRBD1 agrees at 10 bases. The V gene's germline CDR1 is SNHLY and CDR2 FYNNEI. The CDR3 runs 13 residues. Trimming cost V 7 bases and J 8 bases; bases outside gene matches: 7.

The V call is TRBV19, the J call TRBJ1-5, with 10 nucleotides matching TRBD1. The germline V gene has CDR1 LNHDA and CDR2 SQIVND (reference sequence). V lost 7 bases and J lost 2; bases outside the gene matches: 5. The CDR3 is 15 amino acids. The DNA for the CDR3 is TGTGCCAGTACCCTGACAGGGGGCGGCAATCAGCCCCAGCATTTT. Translated: CASTLTGGGNQPQHF.

V usage is TRBV6-5 and J usage is TRBJ2-3; 8 bases match TRBD2. This CDR3 region has 16 residues. The ends lost 2 bases at V and 6 bases at J; junction bases unmatched: 10. Germline CDR1 and CDR2: MNHEY and SVGAGI. Here the CDR3 DNA reads TGTGCCAGCAGTTACGGGGTAGCGGGGTTCAAGGATACGCAGTATTTT. It is translated as CASSYGVAGFKDTQYF.

CDR3 loop: CASSVKQRGYNEQFF. CDR3 in DNA: TGTGCCAGCAGCGTAAAGCAGCGGGGCTACAATGAGCAGTTCTTC. This chain uses TRBV9 with TRBJ2-1; TRBD2 matches 7 bases. This CDR3 contains 15 residues. The V gene end was trimmed by 1 base and the J gene end by 3 bases; junction bases not matched to a gene: 4. Germline loops: CDR1 SGDLS, CDR2 YYNGEE.

The chain carries TRBV5-1 and TRBJ1-2; D possibly corresponds to TRBD1 (6 bases). V lost 0 bases and J lost 6, with 18 bases in between. The germline V gene has CDR1 SGHRS and CDR2 YFSETQ. The CDR3 totals 16 residues. In DNA form, the CDR3 reads TGCGCCAGCAGCTTGGCCACCACACAGGGCCGCCATGGCTACACCTTC. It yields the protein CASSLATTQGRHGYTF.

The gene calls are TRBV7-2 and TRBJ1-1; D is uncertain. Per the germline V gene, CDR1 is SGHTA and CDR2 is FQGNSA. This CDR3 is built from 13 residues. V dropped 3 bases and J dropped 1 base, with 6 bases sitting between them. The CDR3 DNA follows: TGTGCCAGCAGCTTGACACAGAACACTGAAGCTTTCTTT. Its protein is CASSLTQNTEAFF.

This clone was seen just once. The rearrangement uses TRBV30 and TRBJ2-3, with D hard to call. This CDR3 contains 12 residues. Trimming cost V 5 bases and J 2 bases, with 8 bases left between them. CDR1 is GTSNPN, CDR2 SVGIG, per germline (reference sequence). The CDR3 DNA sequence: TGTGCCTGGGAGGTTCTCACAGATACGCAGTATTTT. This translates into CAWEVLTDTQYF.

About this clone: A read error may produce the germline difference seen at one junction end. The V and J genes are TRBV2 and TRBJ2-7, with 7 bases fitting TRBD2. Germline loops: CDR1 SNHLY, CDR2 FYNNEI. This CDR3 contains 13 residues. DNA for the CDR3: TGTGCCAGCAGTGAGCTAGCGGCCTACGAGCCGTACTTC. The encoded protein is CASSELAAYEPYF. The full variable domain, completed using reference TRBV2 and TRBJ2-7, is EPEVTQTPSHQVTQMGQEVILRCVPISNHLYFYWYRQILGQKVEFLVSFYNNEISEKSEIFDDQFSVERPDGSNFTLKIRSTKLEDSAMYFCASSELAAYEPYFGPGTRLTVT.

The chain recombines TRBV30 with TRBJ1-3; D remains ambiguous. Germline lookup yields CDR1 GTSNPN and CDR2 SVGIG (reference sequence). The V gene lost 2 bases and the J gene lost 2 bases, with 16 bases spanning the gap. This CDR3 has 16 amino acids. CDR3 DNA: TGTGCCTGGAGTCCGATAGGAACCGCGGCTGGAAACACCATATATTTT. The encoded protein is CAWSPIGTAAGNTIYF.

DNA for the CDR3: TGTGCCAGTAGTCTCGACAGGGGCCCCGAGAAATCTAACACTGAAGCTTTCTTT. It translates to CASSLDRGPEKSNTEAFF. The chain employs TRBV19 and TRBJ1-1, with TRBD1 matching over 8 bases. Germline CDR1 is LNHDA and CDR2 is SQIVND (reference sequence). The CDR3 is made up of 18 amino acids. V dropped 5 bases and J dropped 2; count of bases not matched to a gene: 16.

The chain employs TRBV27 and TRBJ2-7; 8 bases align to TRBD2. The CDR3 runs to 14 residues. Trimming at V came to 3 bases and at J to 5 bases, leaving 6 bases not matched to a gene. Germline CDR1 and CDR2: MNHEY and SMNVEV (reference sequence). The CDR3 loop reads CASSLSGSRNEQYF. CDR3 sequence (DNA): TGTGCCAGCAGTTTGAGCGGGAGTCGCAACGAGCAGTACTTC.

The chain combines TRBV27 with TRBJ2-7; 7 bases fit TRBD1. The CDR3 loop spans 15 amino acids. Looked up from germline, CDR1 is MNHEY and CDR2 is SMNVEV (reference sequence). The V gene end was trimmed by 3 bases and the J gene end by 7 bases; junction bases not matched to a gene: 12. CDR3 sequence reads: CASSLDRPGVREQYF. CDR3 nucleotides: TGTGCCAGCAGTTTGGACAGGCCCGGCGTGAGGGAGCAGTACTTC.

V usage is TRBV5-4 and J usage is TRBJ2-3, with TRBD1 identical over 8 bases. V shed 0 bases, J shed 6 bases, and the junction held 3 bases outside the gene matches. CDR1 and CDR2 from the germline V gene are SGHNT and YYREEE (reference sequence). The CDR3 has 14 amino acids. This chain's CDR3 is CASSLEAGGDTQYF. The CDR3, as DNA: TGTGCCAGCAGCTTGGAGGCAGGGGGCGATACGCAGTATTTT.